Listed here is a single TCR beta chain. In this sample, this clonotype turned up a few times. The specificity of this receptor is unknown. Base qualities are not provided; no much larger clone lies one nucleotide away. Instrument used: Illumina HiSeq 1500. The public reads were run again by TCRdb, first through fastp at Q25 and then through MiXCR, and only productive beta chains were kept. Rows are unified per CDR3 protein, each entry keeping the most common DNA and genes. This sample gives about 110,000 distinct CDR3 sequences in total; roughly 39% of them show up just once. Roughly 74% of the sample lies in the top ten. Per the germline V gene, MNHEY is the CDR1 and SVGAGI is the CDR2. Trimming takes 4 bases from V and 1 base from J, and the germline ends sit 13 bases apart. Spanning cysteine to phenylalanine, the CDR3 consists of 16 amino acids. The entry retains the CDR3 DNA only, 48 bases that are in frame from base 1.

According to the study, the label for this sample's treatment or condition signals: in vitro stimulation with specific CMV peptide epitopes to enrich CMV-specific T cells. The data were taken from a study of T cell repertoires in cytomegalovirus infection (dated by TCRdb to about 2019). Turning to the overall study: Alongside well-studied HLA-B-restricted epitopes, the peptide stimulations were aimed at recently identified HLA-C-restricted CMV epitopes, whose presentation resists viral immunomodulation. The HLA type of each donor mattered for the analysis, because public TCR beta signatures pointed to carriage of CMV infection along with the matching HLA type. The paper's findings and limits, for the study overall: In the ex vivo response, HLA-C-restricted CMV-specific TCR beta clonotypes were dominant, and in two of eight donors the single most frequent clonotype came from this HLA-C-restricted group. In both this cohort and an independent cohort of 350 to 400 donors, the cumulative frequency of public TCR beta family members distinguished carriers of CMV infection plus the relevant HLA type.

The sequencing used CD8+ T cells from cultured PBMCs, collected from culture after CMV antigen stimulation. The TCR comes from a human donor in good health (CMV status not recorded). Some clones in this sample may be carry-over from other donors' samples. The rearranged segments are TRBV6-5 and TRBJ1-4, and possibly TRBD1, on 6 matching bases. The nucleotide sequence is given as TGTGCCAGCAGTTCAGGGGAGTATAAAACTAATGAAAAACTGTTTTTT. Its translation reads: CASSSGEYKTNEKLFF.